This T cell receptor (beta chain) is drawn from a study of T cells in narcolepsy. Study-level background: Enrolled donors included narcolepsy type 1 or type 2 patients and healthy controls.

CDR3 length: 16 residues. Germline CDR1 SGHNT, CDR2 YYREEE (reference sequence). The V and J ends lost 0 bases and 4 bases, in that order; junction bases with no gene match: 7. Profiling relied on immunoSEQ multiplex PCR, and the TCRdb table lists in-frame clones only, not all of them. Here the sample spans around 24,000 clones, roughly 80% being singletons. Worth noting for this clone: The target antigen is unknown.

Study-wide results and limits: Comparing one patient's CSF and blood CD4+ clonotypes highlighted HCRT- and TRIB2-specific autoreactive clonotypes.

Sequenced input: memory (CD45RA-) CD4+ T cells from blood. The clonotype comes from a human donor in good health. The chain uses TRBV5-4 and TRBJ2-5, with TRBD2 matching over 9 bases. The CDR3 region has the DNA TGTGCCAGCAGCTTGGGGGGAGCGGGGGGCACAGAGACCCAGTACTTC. Its protein product is CASSLGGAGGTETQYF.